The 5 T cell receptor beta chains reported below all come from one sample, sequenced in a study of T-cell reconstitution after alpha-beta-depleted transplantation in children (dated by TCRdb to 2016 to 2017). Libraries were built with PCR. Data came from an Illumina HiSeq 2500. TCR library preparation used molecular barcoding, with unique molecular identifiers applied to normalize quantification of the TCRbeta repertoire. TCRdb applied fastp at Q25 and MiXCR to the public reads, then kept only in-frame beta chains. CDR3 protein sequences are deduplicated, and each keeps its most common genes and DNA. The sample records a few hundred thousand distinct CDR3 sequences, 18% of which are singletons. The leading ten clones occupy approximately 3% of the sample. The specimen was PBMCs from the stem cell graft donor, collected from the stem cell graft. The receptor source for this set is a human donor who donated a stem cell graft to a child with acute lymphoblastic leukemia.

The chain has TRBV2 and TRBJ1-1, with D possibly being TRBD1 (6 bases). CDR3 size: 12 residues. The germline gives CDR1 SNHLY, CDR2 FYNNEI. V lost 7 bases and J 4 bases, leaving 10 bases between the germline ends. CDR3 sequence reads: CASILGGTEAFF. The CDR3 DNA reads TGTGCCAGCATTTTAGGGGGCACTGAAGCTTTCTTT.

This chain connects TRBV4-2 to TRBJ2-7, with D perhaps matching TRBD1 or TRBD2 (5 bases each). Trimming removed 0 bases at V and 3 bases at J, with 12 bases between. CDR1 is LGHNA, CDR2 YNFKEQ, per germline. The CDR3 contains 15 residues. The CDR3 DNA follows: TGTGCCAGCAGCCAAGAAAGGGACGGGTACTACGAGCAGTACTTC. Its translation: CASSQERDGYYEQYF.

This clonotype was detected ten times or more. The J gene is TRBJ1-5, the V gene TRBV12-3 or TRBV12-4, with D tentatively TRBD1 (5 bases). This CDR3 is 12 amino acids long. V lost 7 bases, J lost 4 bases, and 8 bases lay in between. The CDR3 region is CASKGENQPQHF. The CDR3 DNA reads TGTGCCAGCAAAGGGGAGAATCAGCCCCAGCATTTT.

The chain recombines TRBV7-2 with TRBJ2-1; D may be TRBD2 (6 bases). The CDR3 has 16 amino acids. Germline CDR1 and CDR2: SGHTA and FQGNSA. Between the trimmed V and J ends, which lost 5 bases and 6 bases, there was a span of 20 bases. The CDR3 DNA reads as TGTGCCAGCAGCCGAACCGGATCTGGGGGGATCAATGAGCAGTTCTTC. Amino acids: CASSRTGSGGINEQFF.

This clonotype has more than one count but fewer than ten. This rearrangement joins TRBV5-5 to TRBJ2-4, with D possibly TRBD1 on 5 matching bases. The germline CDR1 and CDR2 sequences are SGHKS and YYEKEE (reference sequence). This CDR3 contains 16 residues. With 6 bases removed from V and 0 bases from J, the gap between germline ends came to 16 bases. The CDR3 bases are TGTGCCAGCAAACAGACAGACAACCTAGCCAAAAACATTCAGTACTTC. As protein: CASKQTDNLAKNIQYF.